These 19 T cell receptor beta chains came from one sample sequenced in a study of immune cell composition in non-small cell lung cancer. The data were produced by immunoSEQ multiplex PCR, yet TCRdb's version contains in-frame clones alone and is incomplete. The data show 2,500 to 3,500 clones, with about 81% seen just once and roughly an eighth held by the top ten. The specimen was lung tumor tissue. The receptors were sampled from a human donor with non-small cell lung cancer.

This chain joins TRBV7-8 and TRBJ1-2; D ambiguous. Between the trimmed V and J ends, which lost 1 base and 7 bases, there was a span of 10 bases. CDR1 SGHVS and CDR2 FQNEAQ come from the germline V gene. The CDR3 covers 13 residues. CDR3: CASSLGTGGGYTF. DNA for the CDR3: TGTGCCAGCAGCTTAGGAACTGGCGGTGGCTACACCTTC.

This clone was observed a handful of times. The rearrangement joins TRBV9 to TRBJ2-2; 7 bases match TRBD2. Trimming took 2 bases from V and 4 from J; bases not matched to a gene: 5. This CDR3 region has 15 residues. The germline CDR1 and CDR2 sequences are SGDLS and YYNGEE. This CDR3 reads CASSVASGSTGELFF. The CDR3 DNA reads as TGTGCCAGCAGCGTGGCTAGCGGATCCACCGGGGAGCTGTTTTTT.

The chain recombines TRBV5-1 with TRBJ1-4; 9 bases align to TRBD1. The CDR3 runs to 15 residues. Germline V gene sequence: CDR1 SGHRS, CDR2 YFSETQ. After removal of 4 bases from V and 8 bases from J, the junction contained 9 bases not matched to a gene. CDR3 sequence (DNA): TGCGCCAGCAGCCCGTTACAGGGGGCGGGGGAAAAACTGTTTTTT. Translating it yields CASSPLQGAGEKLFF.

This chain joins TRBV11-3 and TRBJ2-7; TRBD1 matches 8 bases. Germline CDR1 reads SGHNT; CDR2 reads YENEEA. The CDR3 is made up of 14 amino acids. With V trimmed by 4 bases and J by 2 bases, 4 bases remained unmatched. The CDR3 coding sequence is TGTGCCAGCAGCTCGGGACAGGCAGCCTACGAGCAGTACTTC. Its protein is CASSSGQAAYEQYF.

The rearrangement joins TRBV21-1 to TRBJ1-4; the table's D call TRBD1 went unverified against the DNA. TRBV21-1 is recorded as a pseudogene. This CDR3 comprises 17 residues. The CDR3 coding sequence is TGTGCCAGCAGCAAAGTCCAGGCTCCTCTTACTAATGAAAAACTGTTTTTT. As protein: CASSKVQAPLTNEKLFF.

This clone appeared once. The rearrangement links TRBV2 to TRBJ1-1; no reliable D call. The CDR3 length is 16 residues. Trimming shortened V by 5 bases and J by 5 bases, and 21 bases separated the two germline ends. Germline V gives CDR1 SNHLY, CDR2 FYNNEI. CDR3 nucleotides: TGTGCCAGCAGTACCCGGGCCCCTCCCGAGGGTACTGAAGCTTTCTTT. Amino acid sequence: CASSTRAPPEGTEAFF.

V and J are TRBV9 and TRBJ2-7; TRBD1 matches at 9 bases. V shed 4 bases, J shed 5 bases, and the junction held 1 base outside the gene matches. From germline, CDR1 is SGDLS and CDR2 YYNGEE. This CDR3 is built from 12 residues. CDR3 in amino acids: CASSRTGDEQYF. Here the CDR3 DNA reads TGTGCCAGCAGCCGGACAGGGGACGAGCAGTACTTC.

This chain uses TRBV28 with TRBJ2-2; 8 nucleotides match TRBD2. V trimming: 6 bases; J trimming: 3 bases; junction bases outside the gene matches: 12. The CDR3 is 17 residues long. Germline V gene data show CDR1 as MDHEN and CDR2 as SYDVKM. CDR3 nucleotide sequence: TGTGCCAGCAGCTCTCTACAAGCGGGGGCCTACACCGGGGAGCTGTTTTTT. Its translation: CASSSLQAGAYTGELFF.

The chain carries TRBV19 and TRBJ1-1; a possible D gene is TRBD1 (6 bases). CDR3 length: 13 amino acids. V lost 4 bases and J lost 1, with 7 bases in between. The germline V gene has CDR1 LNHDA and CDR2 SQIVND (reference sequence). The DNA of the CDR3 is TGTGCCAGTAGTAAACAGGGGAACACTGAAGCTTTCTTT. It yields the protein CASSKQGNTEAFF.

V usage is TRBV19 and J usage is TRBJ2-1; no firm D call. CDR1 LNHDA and CDR2 SQIVND come from the germline V gene (reference sequence). This CDR3 spans 15 amino acids. The V and J ends lost 4 bases and 5 bases respectively, with 15 bases between them. DNA of the CDR3: TGTGCCAGTAGTAAGCTAGATTCTTATCACAATGAGCAGTTCTTC. Amino acids: CASSKLDSYHNEQFF.

The sample holds one count of this clone. The chain uses TRBV11-2 and TRBJ2-5, with a weak D call TRBD2 (6 bases). V lost 3 bases, J lost 2 bases, and 10 bases lay in between. This CDR3 comprises 14 residues. The V gene's germline CDR1 is SGHAT and CDR2 FQNNGV. The chain's CDR3 is CASSFLGLQETQYF. CDR3 DNA sequence: TGTGCCAGCAGCTTCCTGGGACTTCAAGAGACCCAGTACTTC.

V and J are TRBV19 and TRBJ2-1, with D possibly matching TRBD2 (7 bases). The germline gives CDR1 LNHDA, CDR2 SQIVND (reference sequence). This CDR3 is 16 amino acids long. Trimming cost V 5 bases and J 0 bases, with 14 bases left between them. DNA of the CDR3: TGTGCCAGTAGTTTGGCTAGGGGGGGCTCCTACAATGAGCAGTTCTTC. Protein: CASSLARGGSYNEQFF. The entire variable domain, with the rest obtained from reference TRBV19 and TRBJ2-1, is as follows: DGGITQSPKYLFRKEGQNVTLSCEQNLNHDAMYWYRQDPGQGLRLIYYSQIVNDFQKGDIAEGYSVSREKKESFPLTVTSAQKNPTAFYLCASSLARGGSYNEQFFGPGTRLTVL.

This sequence joins TRBV19 and TRBJ1-2; 8 nucleotides agree with TRBD1. The CDR3 loop spans 15 amino acids. The V segment lost 5 bases and the J segment 3 bases; nucleotides outside the gene matches: 8. Germline values: CDR1 LNHDA, CDR2 SQIVND (reference sequence). In nucleotides, the CDR3 is TGTGCCAGTAGTGGGCAGGGGGCGCAAGACTATGGCTACACCTTC. It yields the protein CASSGQGAQDYGYTF.

This chain links TRBV2 with TRBJ2-7; 11 bases are a match to TRBD2. The CDR3 totals 15 residues. V was clipped by 4 bases and J by 7 bases; unmatched bases: 9. CDR1 and CDR2 from the germline V gene are SNHLY and FYNNEI. CDR3 protein: CASSVSGTSGREQYF. CDR3 nucleotide sequence: TGTGCCAGCAGTGTCTCCGGGACTAGCGGTCGAGAGCAGTACTTC.

The chain joins TRBV6-5 to TRBJ1-6, with TRBD1 matching over 9 bases. The CDR3 loop spans 14 amino acids. J gave up 11 bases and V 6 bases, and 8 bases lay outside the gene matches. Germline V CDR1 and CDR2: MNHEY, SVGAGI. The CDR3 bases are TGTGCCAGCAGGACCCGGACAGGGGTCGCACCCCTCCACTTT. This codes for CASRTRTGVAPLHF.

The chain couples TRBV18 to TRBJ2-5; 7 nucleotides agree with TRBD1. Germline loops: CDR1 KGHSH, CDR2 LQKENI. CDR3 length equals 16 residues. Trimming cost V 1 base and J 2 bases; bases outside gene matches: 7. The CDR3 coding sequence is TGTGCCAGCTCACCACAGGGGGCGGCAGGGCAAGAGACCCAGTACTTC. It codes for CASSPQGAAGQETQYF.

This chain joins TRBV27 and TRBJ2-7, with 8 bases matching TRBD2. Germline loops: CDR1 MNHEY, CDR2 SMNVEV (reference sequence). This CDR3 comprises 14 residues. The trim removed 3 bases at V and 7 bases at J, leaving 8 bases unmatched. For the CDR3, the DNA is TGTGCCAGCAGTTTTGGGACGGGGGGGCGAGAGCAGTACTTC. Translated: CASSFGTGGREQYF.

In this sample, this clone turned up a few times. The V gene is TRBV28, the J gene TRBJ2-5; 7 bases line up with TRBD1. V shed 8 bases and J 0 bases; nucleotides not matched to a gene: 12. The CDR3 extends over 16 amino acids. Germline V gene lookup returns CDR1 MDHEN and CDR2 SYDVKM. Written as DNA, the CDR3 is TGTGCCAGCGGAGAACAGGGGACCCAGTACCAAGAGACCCAGTACTTC. This gives the protein CASGEQGTQYQETQYF.

The V call is TRBV30, the J call TRBJ1-4, with 10 bases identical to TRBD1. The CDR3 length is 14 residues. The V gene end was trimmed by 6 bases and the J gene end by 5 bases; junction bases not matched to a gene: 6. Germline V gene sequence: CDR1 GTSNPN, CDR2 SVGIG (reference sequence). CDR3 bases: TGTGCCTGCGGACAGGGGGGACCCAATGAAAAACTGTTTTTT. Encoded protein: CACGQGGPNEKLFF. The full variable domain, in which reference TRBV30 and TRBJ1-4 provide the parts outside the CDR3, is SQTIHQWPATLVQPVGSPLSLECTVEGTSNPNLYWYRQAAGRGLQLLFYSVGIGQISSEVPQNLSASRPQDRQFILSSKKLLLSDSGFYLCACGQGGPNEKLFFGSGTQLSVL.